This T cell receptor (beta chain) comes out of a study of response to subunit inactivated influenza vaccine (dated by TCRdb to 2016 to 2019). Background for the entire study: Deep quantitative T cell receptor repertoire profiling was used in the study to track responses to a trivalent subunit inactivated influenza vaccine.

About this clonotype: No cognate antigen has been identified for it. Per-nucleotide qualities are absent, and no much larger clonotype sits a single base away.

Taken from cysteine to phenylalanine, the CDR3 has 11 residues. The CDR3 DNA has 33 bases and is translated from base 1. Via the germline V gene (reference sequence), CDR1 is LNHDA and CDR2 SQIVND. V is pared back by 5 bases and J by 8 bases, with 7 bases lying between the germline termini. What the research found in general, with its limitations: According to the authors, only a limited number of new T cells may be recruited by each seasonal influenza vaccination.

The library was built by means of RT-PCR. Sequenced on an Illumina HiSeq 2500. In TCRdb, the public reads were trimmed at Q25 with fastp and aligned with MiXCR, with productive beta chains retained. Here each entry gathers all rows of one CDR3 protein and keeps the most common genes and DNA. Here the sample has roughly 630,000 distinct CDR3 sequences; around 13% occur a single time. The ten largest clones take up 7.6% of the sample. The receptor comes from a man aged 45 to 65 who received an inactivated influenza vaccine. Donor details come from another sample of the same person, matched by shared clones. Sequenced here: PBMCs from blood, sampled 14 to 15 days before vaccination. The chain joins TRBV19 to TRBJ2-1; the D gene remains uncertain. The DNA sequence reads TGTGCCAGTAGTGGCGTGGATGAGCAGTTCTTC. Its coded protein is CASSGVDEQFF.